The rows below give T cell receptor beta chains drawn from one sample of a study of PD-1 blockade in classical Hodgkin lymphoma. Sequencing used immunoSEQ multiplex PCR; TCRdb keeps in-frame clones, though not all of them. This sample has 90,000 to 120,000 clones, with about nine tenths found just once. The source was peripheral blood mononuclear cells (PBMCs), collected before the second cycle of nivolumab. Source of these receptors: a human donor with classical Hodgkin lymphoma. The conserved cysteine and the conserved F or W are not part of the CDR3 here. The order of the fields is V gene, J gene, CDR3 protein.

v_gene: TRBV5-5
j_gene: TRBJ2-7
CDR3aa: ASSFGYQGQNYEQY

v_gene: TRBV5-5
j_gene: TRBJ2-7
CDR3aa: ASSLEGSGRPRY

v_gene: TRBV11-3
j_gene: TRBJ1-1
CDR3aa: ASSSQTGVNTEAF

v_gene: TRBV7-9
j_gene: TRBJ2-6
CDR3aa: ASSSRDRASGANVLT

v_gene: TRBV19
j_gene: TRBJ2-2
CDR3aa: ASSRGQTLTGELF

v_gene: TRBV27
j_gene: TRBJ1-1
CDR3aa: ASSLKAGQWRMNTEAF

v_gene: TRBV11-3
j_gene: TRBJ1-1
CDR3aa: ASSRTGGTEAF

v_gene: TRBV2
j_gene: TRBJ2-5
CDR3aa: ASSEGGQGFQETQY

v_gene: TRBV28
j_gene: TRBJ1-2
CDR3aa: ASSPGSNENYGYT

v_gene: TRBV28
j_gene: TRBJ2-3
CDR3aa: ASIGSTSTDTQY

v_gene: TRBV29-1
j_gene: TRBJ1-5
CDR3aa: SVDEGRSGTQH

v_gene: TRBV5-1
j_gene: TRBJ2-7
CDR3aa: ASSSPDGTPYEQY

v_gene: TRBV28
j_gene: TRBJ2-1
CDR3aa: ASTPLGTYNEQF

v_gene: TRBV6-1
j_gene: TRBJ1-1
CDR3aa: ASIQGFFTEAF

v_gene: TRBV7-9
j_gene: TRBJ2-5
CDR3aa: ASGRGRGQETQY

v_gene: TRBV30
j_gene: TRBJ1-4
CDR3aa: AWSVQVNEKLF

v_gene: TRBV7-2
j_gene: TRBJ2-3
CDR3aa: ASSLAVGTSGRVRDTQY

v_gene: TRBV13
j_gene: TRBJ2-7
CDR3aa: ASSSRDRGPRGEQY

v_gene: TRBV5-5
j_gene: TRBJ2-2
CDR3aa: ASSLHSGELF

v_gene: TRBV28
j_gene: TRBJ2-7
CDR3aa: ASSPVRDRVNDEQY

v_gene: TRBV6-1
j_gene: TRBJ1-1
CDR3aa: AARIQGGSTEAF

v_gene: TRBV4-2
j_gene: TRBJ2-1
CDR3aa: ASSLWTGLDSKNMYNEQF

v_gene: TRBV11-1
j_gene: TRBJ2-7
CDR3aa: ASSSLTGYEQY

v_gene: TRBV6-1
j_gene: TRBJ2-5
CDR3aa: ASSEWDRNIQETQY

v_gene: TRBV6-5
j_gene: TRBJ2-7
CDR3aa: ASSYSTGVPGEQY

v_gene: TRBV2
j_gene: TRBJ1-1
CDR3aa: ASSETDLNTEAF

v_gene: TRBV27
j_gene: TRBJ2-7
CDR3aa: ASSLGRGPYEQY

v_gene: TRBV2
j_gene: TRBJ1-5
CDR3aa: ASSGTMSNQPQH

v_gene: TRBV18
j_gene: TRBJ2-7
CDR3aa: ASSPGLASQYEQY

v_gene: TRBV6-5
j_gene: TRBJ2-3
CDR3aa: ASRRDYSTDTQY

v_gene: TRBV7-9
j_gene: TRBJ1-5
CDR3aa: ASSLDGYQPQH

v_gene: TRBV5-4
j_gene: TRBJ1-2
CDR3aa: ASRPSTGFSGGYT

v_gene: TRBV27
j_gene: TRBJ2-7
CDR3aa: ASSLRAGAYEQY

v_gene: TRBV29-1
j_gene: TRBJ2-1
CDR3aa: SAGGRDSNEQF

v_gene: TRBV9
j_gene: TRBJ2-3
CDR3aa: ASSVRTSGGTDTQY

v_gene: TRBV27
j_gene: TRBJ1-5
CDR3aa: ASSPGQYSNQPQH

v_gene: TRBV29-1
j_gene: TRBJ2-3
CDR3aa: TTGRHNTDTQY

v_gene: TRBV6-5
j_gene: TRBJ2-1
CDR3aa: ASSYSLNEQF

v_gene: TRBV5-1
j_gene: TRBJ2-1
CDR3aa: ASSLTSSGGSYNEQF

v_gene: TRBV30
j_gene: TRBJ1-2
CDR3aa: AWTEPPFNYGYT

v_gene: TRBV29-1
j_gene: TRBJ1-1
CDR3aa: SAEGFMNTEAF

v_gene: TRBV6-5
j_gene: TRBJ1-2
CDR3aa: ASSSSGNYGYT

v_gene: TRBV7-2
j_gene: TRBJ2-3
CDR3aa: ASLLHSTDTQY

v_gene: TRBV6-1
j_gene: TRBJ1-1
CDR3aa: ASSEETGVLTEAF

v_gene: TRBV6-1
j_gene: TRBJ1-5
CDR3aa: ASSEAIGLNGNQPQH

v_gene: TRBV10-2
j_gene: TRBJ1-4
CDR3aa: ASSDPGGTNEKLF

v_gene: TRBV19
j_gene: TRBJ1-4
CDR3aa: ASSPTVTNEKLF

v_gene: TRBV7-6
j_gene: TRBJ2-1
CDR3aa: ASSRTVAGADNEQF

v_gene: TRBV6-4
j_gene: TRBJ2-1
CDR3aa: ASSDYPLSSYNEQF

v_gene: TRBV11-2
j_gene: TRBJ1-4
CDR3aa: ASSPGLRTGLWTNEKLF

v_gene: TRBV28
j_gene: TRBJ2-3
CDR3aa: ASSRLAGVDTDTQY

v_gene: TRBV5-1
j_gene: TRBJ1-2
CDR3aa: ASSFVEADGRGYT

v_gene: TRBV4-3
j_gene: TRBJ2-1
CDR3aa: ASSPRQGDEQF